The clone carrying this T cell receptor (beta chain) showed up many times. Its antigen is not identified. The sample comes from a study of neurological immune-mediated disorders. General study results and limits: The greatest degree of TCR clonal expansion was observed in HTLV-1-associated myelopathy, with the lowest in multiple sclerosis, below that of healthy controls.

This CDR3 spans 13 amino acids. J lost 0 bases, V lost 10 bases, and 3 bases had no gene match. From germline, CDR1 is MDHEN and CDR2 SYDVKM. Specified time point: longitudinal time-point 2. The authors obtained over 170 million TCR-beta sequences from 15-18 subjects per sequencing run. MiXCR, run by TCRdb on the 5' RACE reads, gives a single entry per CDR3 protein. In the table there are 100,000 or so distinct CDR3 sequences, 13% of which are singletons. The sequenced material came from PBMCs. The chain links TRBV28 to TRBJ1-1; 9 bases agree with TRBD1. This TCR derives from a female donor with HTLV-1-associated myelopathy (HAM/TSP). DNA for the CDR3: TGTGCCATCACAGGGGGCCTGAACACTGAAGCTTTCTTT. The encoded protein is CAITGGLNTEAFF.